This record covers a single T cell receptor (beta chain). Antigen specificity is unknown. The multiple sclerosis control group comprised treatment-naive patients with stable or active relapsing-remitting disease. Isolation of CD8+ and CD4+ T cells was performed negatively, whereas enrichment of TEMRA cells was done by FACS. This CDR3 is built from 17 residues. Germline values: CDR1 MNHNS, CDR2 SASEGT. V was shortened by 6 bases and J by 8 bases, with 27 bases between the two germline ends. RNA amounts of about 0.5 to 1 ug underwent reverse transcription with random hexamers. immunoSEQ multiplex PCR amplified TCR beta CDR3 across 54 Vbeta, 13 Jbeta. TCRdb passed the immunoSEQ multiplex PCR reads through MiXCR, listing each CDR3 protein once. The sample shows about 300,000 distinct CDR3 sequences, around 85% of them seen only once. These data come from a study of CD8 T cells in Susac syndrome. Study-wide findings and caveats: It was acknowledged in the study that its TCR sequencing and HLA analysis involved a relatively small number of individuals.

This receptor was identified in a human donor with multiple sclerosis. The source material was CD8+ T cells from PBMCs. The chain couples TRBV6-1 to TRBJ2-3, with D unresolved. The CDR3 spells CASRPWHRPLFWGTQYF. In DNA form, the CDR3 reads TGTGCCAGCAGACCCTGGCATAGACCCCTCTTCTGGGGTACGCAGTATTTT.